In this sample, the clone carrying this TCR beta chain turned up once. This specimen comes from a study of shared clonotypes between healthy human individuals. Study-level background: The donors, two women and a few men, were aged 18 to 49.

The CDR3 consists of 14 residues. The germline V and J ends were trimmed by 3 bases and 8 bases, with 13 bases remaining between them. Germline loops: CDR1 LNHDA, CDR2 SQIVND (reference sequence). Libraries were prepared by immunoSEQ multiplex PCR; TCRdb keeps only in-frame clonotypes and omits some of them. The sample holds nearly 1,000,000 clones, approximately 80% seen once. The sample was memory CD4+ T cells sorted from blood. As for subset: CD45RA-negative fraction. The chain carries TRBV19 and TRBJ1-4; unclear D gene. This clonotype was obtained from a man between 18 and 35 years old in good health. The CDR3 loop is CASSIGFPSEKLFF. The CDR3 DNA is TGTGCCAGTAGTATCGGGTTCCCTTCCGAAAAACTGTTTTTT.